These T cell receptor beta chains were read from a single sample in a study of control samples from healthy donors and cancer patients. Method: immunoSEQ multiplex PCR; TCRdb's copy keeps in-frame clones and lacks some. The sample lists fewer than 100,000 clones, roughly 78% occurring once. Sequenced input: blood. These receptors all come from a woman in her sixties or seventies in good health. The CDR3 runs from the conserved cysteine through the conserved F or W. D genes are given only for firm matches. Clone size appears in some rows only: once, few, many, or a class for an expanded clone.

>TRBV5-1|-|-|TRBJ2-1
CASSLDSVSAVNEQFF
TGCGCCAGCAGCTTGGACTCCGTCTCTGCTGTAAATGAGCAGTTCTTC
>TRBV14|few|-|TRBJ2-7
CASSQRGAWGVLDSYEQYF
TGTGCCAGCAGCCAACGCGGCGCCTGGGGCGTACTAGACTCCTACGAGCAGTACTTC
>TRBV27|-|TRBD1|TRBJ1-6
CASTTRIGTGGLPLHF
TGTGCCAGCACCACCCGTATAGGGACAGGGGGCTTACCCCTCCACTTT
>TRBV7-2|-|TRBD1|TRBJ1-5
CASSSNRGSNQPQHF
TGTGCCAGCAGCTCAAACAGGGGGAGCAATCAGCCCCAGCATTTT
>TRBV5-1|once|-|TRBJ2-1
CASSLEGGTSYNEQFF
TGCGCCAGCAGCTTGGAGGGGGGAACCTCCTACAATGAGCAGTTCTTC
>TRBV2|-|-|TRBJ2-1
CASGGVNEQFF
TGTGCCAGCGGGGGAGTTAATGAGCAGTTCTTC
>TRBV5-4|once|-|TRBJ1-1
CASSPPIGQNTEAFF
TGTGCCAGCAGCCCGCCTATCGGACAGAACACTGAAGCTTTCTTT
>TRBV5-1|-|-|TRBJ2-1
CASSFNNEQFF
TGCGCCAGCAGCTTCAACAATGAGCAGTTCTTC
>TRBV5-1|-|TRBD1|TRBJ2-6
CASSEGTAGANVLTF
TGCGCCAGCAGCGAAGGGACAGCTGGGGCCAACGTCCTGACTTTC
>TRBV3-1/TRBV3-2|once|-|TRBJ2-7
CASSEEYYEQYF
TGTGCCAGCAGCGAGGAATACTACGAGCAGTACTTC
>TRBV12-3/TRBV12-4|-|TRBD1|TRBJ2-2
CASSRTGSGELFF
TGTGCCAGCAGCCGGACAGGGTCCGGGGAGCTGTTTTTT
>TRBV19|once|-|TRBJ1-5
CASSIRVTSVRGNQPQHF
TGTGCCAGTAGTATTCGAGTGACTTCAGTTCGCGGCAATCAGCCCCAGCATTTT
>TRBV5-4|-|-|TRBJ1-2
CASSFGGIRGTNYGYTF
TGTGCCAGCAGCTTTGGGGGTATTAGGGGAACTAACTATGGCTACACCTTC
>TRBV7-9|-|-|TRBJ1-4
CASSSSRTEKLFF
TGTGCCAGCAGCTCCAGCCGGACAGAAAAACTGTTTTTT
>TRBV5-1|-|-|TRBJ1-2
CASSLVTEYGYTF
TGCGCCAGCAGCTTGGTAACGGAGTATGGCTACACCTTC
>TRBV6-5|few|-|TRBJ1-1
CAQVAGGEAFF
TGTGCCCAAGTGGCCGGGGGCGAAGCTTTCTTT
>TRBV29-1|-|-|TRBJ1-2
CSTAGTPPLYGYTF
TGCAGCACCGCCGGGACACCTCCCCTCTATGGCTACACCTTC
>TRBV5-1|few|-|TRBJ1-1
CASSRGLNTEAFF
TGCGCCAGCAGCCGGGGGCTGAACACTGAAGCTTTCTTT
>TRBV10-2|-|-|TRBJ2-1
CASSEGEWAQFF
TGCGCCAGCAGTGAAGGGGAGTGGGCGCAGTTCTTC
>TRBV6-5|-|-|TRBJ2-5
CASSPFEPRETQYF
TGTGCCAGCAGCCCGTTTGAGCCCAGAGAGACCCAGTACTTC
>TRBV10-3|-|-|TRBJ1-2
CAIRPAESYGYTF
TGTGCCATCAGACCAGCAGAGTCCTATGGCTACACCTTC
>TRBV18|-|TRBD2|TRBJ2-3
CASSPRLAGSTDTQYF
TGTGCCAGCTCACCGCGACTAGCGGGGAGCACAGATACGCAGTATTTT
>TRBV5-6|-|-|TRBJ2-5
CASSPLGLQETQYF
TGTGCCAGCAGCCCTTTAGGGCTACAAGAGACCCAGTACTTC
>TRBV20-1|-|-|TRBJ2-1
CSARVVGEQFF
TGCAGTGCTAGGGTGGTGGGTGAGCAGTTCTTC
>TRBV19|-|TRBD1|TRBJ1-5
CASSSGQGYQPQHF
TGTGCCAGTAGCTCGGGACAGGGGTATCAGCCCCAGCATTTT
>TRBV6-5|-|-|TRBJ1-5
CASTRTALNQPQHF
TGTGCCAGCACCCGGACAGCCCTCAATCAGCCCCAGCATTTT
>TRBV7-9|-|-|TRBJ1-1
CASSPLGNTEAFF
TGTGCCAGCAGCCCCCTCGGGAACACTGAAGCTTTCTTT
>TRBV13|-|TRBD2|TRBJ2-7
CASSSSRGGYEQYF
TGTGCCAGCAGCTCCTCTCGGGGGGGATACGAGCAGTACTTC
>TRBV4-2|-|TRBD1|TRBJ1-1
CASSQEGDRENTEAFF
TGTGCCAGCAGCCAAGAAGGAGACAGGGAGAACACTGAAGCTTTCTTT
>TRBV29-1|-|-|TRBJ2-7
CSVASFSYEQYF
TGCAGCGTTGCTTCCTTCTCCTACGAGCAGTACTTC
>TRBV3-1/TRBV3-2|-|-|TRBJ2-3
CASSPRGSTDTQYF
TGTGCCAGCAGCCCCCGGGGGAGCACAGATACGCAGTATTTT
>TRBV3-1/TRBV3-2|-|TRBD1|TRBJ1-5
CASSQMAGGFGNQPQHF
TGTGCCAGCAGCCAAATGGCAGGGGGCTTCGGGAATCAGCCCCAGCATTTT
>TRBV25-1|-|-|TRBJ2-3
CASTQGDTQYF
TGTGCCAGCACCCAAGGGGATACGCAGTATTTT
>TRBV11-3|-|TRBD1|TRBJ1-5
CASSFADREGNQPQHF
TGTGCCAGCAGCTTCGCTGACAGGGAGGGCAATCAGCCCCAGCATTTT
>TRBV6-2/TRBV6-3|-|-|TRBJ2-2
CASSYRSEGGPRELFF
TGTGCCAGCAGTTACCGCAGCGAGGGGGGGCCCCGGGAGCTGTTTTTT
>TRBV7-2|-|-|TRBJ1-1
CASSLGRLNTEAFF
TGTGCCAGCAGCTTAGGACGGCTCAACACTGAAGCTTTCTTT